This note documents a single T cell receptor beta chain sequence. In the PCR, 60 Vbeta and 13 Jbeta primers were used. TCRdb keeps only in-frame clones here, not all; method: immunoSEQ multiplex PCR. The record lists under 150,000 clones, of which the ten most abundant hold about 1.6%. Germline CDR1 is SNHLY and CDR2 is FYNNEI. The V and J ends lost 3 bases and 1 base respectively, with 10 bases between them. The CDR3 contains 14 residues. This sample stems from a study of cytomegalovirus exposure and HLA in healthy donors. The chain recombines TRBV2 with TRBJ2-7; D is possibly TRBD2 (6 bases). Input material: PBMCs. The sequence was collected from a woman aged 40 to 50 in good health and CMV-seronegative. The CDR3: CASSEGLRSYEQYV. In DNA form, the CDR3 reads TGTGCCAGCAGTGAGGGACTGAGGTCCTACGAGCAGTACGTC.